This passage covers 8 T cell receptor beta chains from one sample sequenced in a study of blood T cell repertoires in COVID-19. The repertoire was sequenced with immunoSEQ multiplex PCR; TCRdb's copy has only in-frame clones and lacks some. The profile covers about 120,000 clones, with around three quarters appearing a single time and approximately 16% taken by the ten largest. Specimen: peripheral blood. The receptors stem from a man aged 55 to 70 with active or convalescent COVID-19.

Here the CDR3 reads CASTGSRNTIYF. The CDR3 DNA follows: TGTGCCAGCACGGGCAGTCGAAACACCATATATTTT. V usage is TRBV7-9 and J usage is TRBJ1-3; no reliable D call. CDR1 is SEHNR, CDR2 FQNEAQ, per germline (reference sequence). Trimming removed 7 bases from V and 5 bases from J, with 9 bases in between. There are 12 residues in the CDR3.

The chain uses TRBV27 and TRBJ2-5; TRBD1 might be the D (6 bases). Trimming shortened V by 8 bases and J by 2 bases, and 18 bases separated the two germline ends. The CDR3 spans 15 residues. The germline V gene encodes CDR1 MNHEY and CDR2 SMNVEV (reference sequence). This CDR3 is CASREPQGTQETQYF. The CDR3 nucleotides are TGTGCCAGCCGCGAACCACAGGGAACTCAAGAGACCCAGTACTTC.

This chain's CDR3 is CASSYIEGVPGLAGGIEQFF. The CDR3 region has the DNA TGTGCCAGCAGTTATATCGAGGGGGTACCGGGACTAGCGGGAGGCATTGAGCAGTTCTTC. J is TRBJ2-1 and V is TRBV6-2 or TRBV6-3; 15 bases agree with TRBD2. The CDR3 is made up of 20 amino acids. The V and J ends lost 3 bases and 9 bases, in that order; junction bases with no gene match: 18. The germline CDR1 and CDR2 sequences are MNHEY and SVGEGT.

This rearrangement joins TRBV11-1 to TRBJ1-1; 8 nucleotides match TRBD1. The CDR3 totals 14 residues. CDR1 and CDR2 (germline): SGHAT, FQDESV (reference sequence). Trimming took 5 bases from V and 4 from J; bases not matched to a gene: 6. This CDR3 reads CASSPGQGGTEAFF. CDR3 DNA sequence: TGTGCCAGCAGCCCCGGACAGGGAGGCACTGAAGCTTTCTTT.

The gene calls are TRBV7-2 and TRBJ1-1; perhaps TRBD1 as D (6 bases). This CDR3 contains 14 residues. Germline V gene sequence: CDR1 SGHTA, CDR2 FQGNSA. The germline V and J ends were trimmed by 3 bases and 4 bases, with 12 bases remaining between them. DNA for the CDR3: TGTGCCAGCAGCTTGGGTCCAGGGGCCACTGAAGCTTTCTTT. This sequence encodes CASSLGPGATEAFF.

This clone was found many times. V is TRBV3-1 (or the pseudogene TRBV3-2) and J is TRBJ1-4, with 7 nucleotides matching TRBD1. In germline, CDR1 is LGHDT, CDR2 YNNKEL (reference sequence). There are 16 residues in the CDR3. Losses at the gene ends were 3 bases for V and 3 bases for J; bases not matched to a gene: 7. This CDR3 reads CASSQRGGLSNEKLFF. The DNA of the CDR3 is TGTGCCAGCAGCCAGCGAGGGGGCCTCTCTAATGAAAAACTGTTTTTT.

CDR3 loop: CASSRAGRETQYF. The CDR3 DNA is TGTGCCAGTAGTCGCGCGGGACGAGAGACCCAGTACTTC. This chain links TRBV19 with TRBJ2-5; D may be TRBD2 (6 bases). The CDR3 loop spans 13 amino acids. V was shortened by 5 bases and J by 4 bases, with 11 bases between the two germline ends. The germline V gene has CDR1 LNHDA and CDR2 SQIVND (reference sequence).

The chain uses TRBV6-6 and TRBJ1-6, with 9 bases that match TRBD1. V lost 5 bases and J lost 10; bases outside the gene matches: 9. The germline V gene has CDR1 MNHNY and CDR2 SVGAGI (reference sequence). CDR3 length: 15 residues. CDR3 region: CASSSRTGEDSPLHF. DNA of the CDR3: TGTGCCAGCAGTAGTCGGACAGGGGAGGACTCACCCCTCCACTTT.